Listed here are 11 T cell receptor beta chains from one sample, sequenced in a study of OX40 agonist ivuxolimab in advanced cancers. The protocol was immunoSEQ multiplex PCR, while the TCRdb copy is restricted to in-frame clones and leaves out a portion. The profile shows tens of thousands of clones, roughly 82% of them singletons. The input for sequencing was CD4+ or CD8+ T cells sorted from blood, taken in a trial of the OX40 agonist ivuxolimab. The receptors were sampled from an adult with an advanced solid tumor such as melanoma, head and neck, liver or kidney cancer.

This chain links TRBV6-6 with TRBJ1-1; D is possibly TRBD1 (5 bases). The CDR3 has 13 amino acids. The germline V and J ends were trimmed by 10 bases and 1 base, with 13 bases remaining between them. From germline, CDR1 is MNHNY and CDR2 SVGAGI (reference sequence). CDR3 bases: TGTGCCACACAGTACGGGGGGAACACTGAAGCTTTCTTT. It specifies CATQYGGNTEAFF.

The J gene is TRBJ1-5, the V gene TRBV27; 7 positions agree with TRBD1. This CDR3 spans 14 amino acids. CDR1 and CDR2 (germline): MNHEY, SMNVEV (reference sequence). V lost 3 bases, J lost 6 bases, and 5 bases stayed unmatched. CDR3 protein: CASSFQGEGQPQHF. The CDR3 coding sequence is TGTGCCAGCAGTTTCCAGGGGGAGGGTCAGCCCCAGCATTTT.

The chain employs TRBV23-1 and TRBJ1-1, with 7 bases aligning to TRBD1. TRBV23-1 is known as an ORF, though its function is uncertain. V was clipped by 6 bases and J by 0 bases; unmatched bases: 10. The CDR3 spans 16 residues. Written as DNA, the CDR3 is TGCGCCAGCAGAAATTGGGCGACAGGGATGAACACTGAAGCTTTCTTT. Its translation is CASRNWATGMNTEAFF.

This chain uses TRBV18 with TRBJ1-1, with a possible D match to TRBD1 (5 bases). This CDR3 has 15 amino acids. From germline, CDR1 is KGHSH and CDR2 LQKENI. V was shortened by 3 bases and J by 3 bases, with 14 bases between the two germline ends. CDR3 bases: TGTGCCAGCTCACCTCGCCCGGGGCAGGACACTGAAGCTTTCTTT. Encoded protein: CASSPRPGQDTEAFF.

This clone was seen a handful of times. The chain combines TRBV18 with TRBJ1-5; D unresolved. Germline assignment: CDR1 KGHSH and CDR2 LQKENI. Trimming removed 1 base at V and 11 bases at J, with 21 bases between. The CDR3 totals 16 residues. CDR3 DNA sequence: TGTGCCAGCTCACCACTCGGCGACAACCTCCCGGGGTCCCAGCATTTT. Encoded protein: CASSPLGDNLPGSQHF.

The J gene is TRBJ2-1, the V gene TRBV5-1; TRBD1 is a possible D gene (6 bases). Germline loops: CDR1 SGHRS, CDR2 YFSETQ. The CDR3 extends over 15 amino acids. The germline V and J ends were trimmed by 4 bases and 3 bases, with 14 bases remaining between them. The CDR3 spells CASSSRTAYYNEQFF. The CDR3 region has the DNA TGCGCCAGCAGCAGCCGGACAGCGTACTACAATGAGCAGTTCTTC. The full variable domain, completed using reference TRBV5-1 and TRBJ2-1, is KAGVTQTPRYLIKTRGQQVTLSCSPISGHRSVSWYQQTPGQGLQFLFEYFSETQRNKGNFPGRFSGRQFSNSRSEMNVSTLELGDSALYLCASSSRTAYYNEQFFGPGTRLTVL.

This chain's CDR3 is CASSSGQVQGNTIYF. CDR3 nucleotide sequence: TGTGCCAGCAGCTCCGGACAGGTTCAAGGAAACACCATATATTTT. This sequence joins TRBV7-2 and TRBJ1-3, with 7 positions matching TRBD1. V was clipped by 4 bases and J by 4 bases; unmatched bases: 7. The CDR3 extends over 15 amino acids. Per germline, CDR1 SGHTA and CDR2 FQGNSA.

As concerns this clone: Other DNA sequences in this sample translate to the same CDR3. This chain joins TRBV30 and TRBJ2-3; D not resolved. Germline CDR1 GTSNPN, CDR2 SVGIG (reference sequence). Trimming pared 3 bases from V and 2 bases from J, leaving 9 bases between. This CDR3 region has 13 residues. The DNA for the CDR3 is TGTGCCTGGAGCCCCGGCACCACAGATACGCAGTATTTT. This codes for CAWSPGTTDTQYF.

The chain is built from TRBV11-2 and TRBJ1-6, with no clear D. The V gene's germline CDR1 is SGHAT and CDR2 FQNNGV. This CDR3 contains 16 residues. Trimming shortened V by 1 base and J by 0 bases, and 7 bases separated the two germline ends. DNA of the CDR3: TGTGCCAGCAGCTTAGGTCTGAGCTCCTATAATTCACCCCTCCACTTT. This encodes CASSLGLSSYNSPLHF.

This chain uses TRBV18 with TRBJ2-3, with a weak D call TRBD2 (5 bases). The CDR3 consists of 16 residues. V lost 3 bases and J 0 bases, leaving 13 bases between the germline ends. The germline V gene has CDR1 KGHSH and CDR2 LQKENI. CDR3 sequence reads: CASSPQPPGSTDTQYF. DNA for the CDR3: TGTGCCAGCTCACCCCAACCTCCGGGGAGCACAGATACGCAGTATTTT.

The rearrangement joins TRBV7-2 to TRBJ1-5; 7 nucleotides line up with TRBD1. V shed 2 bases and J 0 bases; nucleotides not matched to a gene: 10. The length of the CDR3 is 18 residues. In germline, CDR1 is SGHTA, CDR2 FQGNSA. The DNA of the CDR3 is TGTGCCAGCAGCTTATTGGCGACAGGGCCTTATAGCAATCAGCCCCAGCATTTT. Residues: CASSLLATGPYSNQPQHF.